A single sample gave rise to the 29 T cell receptor beta chains below, sequenced in a study of technical replicates of blood from a handful of donors. This table comes from immunoSEQ multiplex PCR, and its TCRdb copy is limited to in-frame clones, with some not included. The data show around 62,000 clones, roughly 98% seen once. Specimen: T cells isolated from PBMCs. These receptors came from a human donor in good health.

This chain joins TRBV6-5 and TRBJ1-1; D is perhaps TRBD1 (6 bases). Germline CDR1 is MNHEY and CDR2 is SVGAGI. V lost 6 bases, J lost 3 bases, and 14 bases lay in between. This CDR3 spans 14 amino acids. The CDR3 sequence: CASSNRADYTEAFF. The CDR3 coding sequence is TGTGCCAGCAGCAACAGGGCGGACTACACTGAAGCTTTCTTT.

V usage is TRBV5-1 and J usage is TRBJ2-7; 9 nucleotides agree with TRBD2. This CDR3 comprises 15 residues. Germline V gene data show CDR1 as SGHRS and CDR2 as YFSETQ. V dropped 0 bases and J dropped 2; count of bases not matched to a gene: 3. The DNA for the CDR3 is TGCGCCAGCAGCTTGGAGGCTAGCGGGGCCTACGAGCAGTACTTC. This codes for CASSLEASGAYEQYF.

The V and J genes are TRBV9 and TRBJ2-7; D unresolved. With 0 bases removed from V and 0 bases from J, the gap between germline ends came to 10 bases. The CDR3 runs 15 residues. Germline V gene lookup returns CDR1 SGDLS and CDR2 YYNGEE. The CDR3 sequence: CASSVGAGSSYEQYF. The CDR3 bases are TGTGCCAGCAGCGTAGGGGCAGGTAGCTCCTACGAGCAGTACTTC.

V and J are TRBV5-1 and TRBJ2-3; 7 nucleotides align to TRBD2. Germline CDR1 SGHRS, CDR2 YFSETQ. The V and J ends lost 4 bases and 3 bases, in that order; junction bases with no gene match: 8. This CDR3 has 15 residues. CDR3 in amino acids: CASSLSRGGTDTQYF. CDR3 DNA: TGCGCCAGCAGCCTCTCGAGGGGAGGGACAGATACGCAGTATTTT.

The chain joins TRBV5-1 to TRBJ1-5; possibly TRBD1 for D (5 bases). The ends were cut back, 1 base at V and 7 bases at J, with 12 bases in the middle. This CDR3 has 14 amino acids. Germline V CDR1 and CDR2: SGHRS, YFSETQ. Here the CDR3 reads CASSLNGGGQPQHF. The CDR3 DNA follows: TGCGCCAGCAGCTTGAACGGGGGAGGGCAGCCCCAGCATTTT.

The CDR3 DNA follows: TGTGCCAGCAGCTTACGTGGCGGCACTGAAGCTTTCTTT. Translated, it gives CASSLRGGTEAFF. The rearrangement uses TRBV5-6 and TRBJ1-1; no clear D. Trimming shortened V by 2 bases and J by 4 bases, and 9 bases separated the two germline ends. The CDR3 has 13 residues. CDR1 is SGHDT and CDR2 is YYEEEE in the germline V gene.

The chain has TRBV10-1 and TRBJ1-2; no clear D gene. The V and J ends lost 5 bases and 5 bases respectively, with 12 bases between them. The CDR3 has 13 amino acids. Germline loops: CDR1 WNHNN, CDR2 SYGVQD (reference sequence). The CDR3 spells CASSSQDEYGYTF. The CDR3 nucleotides read TGCGCCAGCAGTTCTCAGGATGAGTATGGCTACACCTTC.

Details on this clone: Compared with germline, one end of the junction differs, possibly owing to a read error. The chain joins TRBV6-1 to TRBJ1-5; 7 positions match TRBD1. The CDR3 has 18 residues. Germline-derived CDR1 and CDR2 are MNHNS and SASEGT. Written as DNA, the CDR3 is TGTGCCAGCAGAGAAGGGGGCTCTCCTCGTTTCGCCAATCAGCCCCAGCATTTT. Translating it yields CASREGGSPRFANQPQHF.

The chain couples TRBV20-1 to TRBJ2-1; no clear D gene. CDR3 size: 11 residues. The ends were cut back, 1 base at V and 7 bases at J, with 5 bases in the middle. Germline CDR1 is DFQATT and CDR2 is SNEGSKA (reference sequence). The CDR3 sequence is CSARVPNEQFF. The CDR3 DNA reads TGCAGTGCTAGAGTCCCTAATGAGCAGTTCTTC.

This chain connects TRBV13 to TRBJ2-7; 9 bases are shared with TRBD1. There are 15 residues in the CDR3. Germline assignment: CDR1 PRHDT and CDR2 FYEKMQ (reference sequence). V was pared by 6 bases and J by 4 bases, with 10 bases of the junction left unmatched. This chain's CDR3 is CASSPNRGRVYEQYF. The CDR3 DNA sequence: TGTGCCAGCAGTCCCAACAGGGGGCGCGTTTACGAGCAGTACTTC.

The V gene is TRBV5-6, the J gene TRBJ1-2, with D possibly TRBD1 on 6 matching bases. Looked up from germline, CDR1 is SGHDT and CDR2 is YYEEEE. The CDR3 is made up of 17 amino acids. V was shortened by 9 bases and J by 6 bases, with 30 bases between the two germline ends. In nucleotides, the CDR3 is TGTGCCAACGGATGCGGGGGGCTGGAATGCGCTGGGCATGGCTACACCTTC. Amino acid sequence: CANGCGGLECAGHGYTF. The variable domain in full, with the rest retrieved from reference TRBV5-6 and TRBJ1-2, is DAGVTQSPTHLIKTRGQQVTLRCSPKSGHDTVSWYQQALGQGPQFIFQYYEEEERQRGNFPDRFSGHQFPNYSSELNVNALLLGDSALYLCANGCGGLECAGHGYTFGSGTRLTVV.

With respect to this clone: At the DNA level, this CDR3 is encoded by other sequences in the same sample as well. The chain uses TRBV7-2 and TRBJ1-2; TRBD1 matches 9 bases. Germline trimming cut 4 bases from V and 4 bases from J; bases unmatched to any gene: 7. Germline CDR1 reads SGHTA; CDR2 reads FQGNSA. CDR3 length equals 15 residues. CDR3: CASSSSGTGTYGYTF. In DNA form, the CDR3 reads TGTGCCAGCAGCTCCTCCGGGACAGGGACCTATGGCTACACCTTC.

The genes are TRBV19 and TRBJ2-1; 7 nucleotides align to TRBD2. CDR3 length: 14 residues. Germline V CDR1 and CDR2: LNHDA, SQIVND (reference sequence). V lost 1 base to trimming and J lost 7 bases; unmatched junction nucleotides: 4. The CDR3 here is CASSIGGGGNEQFF. The DNA of the CDR3 is TGTGCCAGTAGTATAGGAGGCGGGGGAAATGAGCAGTTCTTC. Full variable domain (remainder filled in from reference TRBV19 and TRBJ2-1): DGGITQSPKYLFRKEGQNVTLSCEQNLNHDAMYWYRQDPGQGLRLIYYSQIVNDFQKGDIAEGYSVSREKKESFPLTVTSAQKNPTAFYLCASSIGGGGNEQFFGPGTRLTVL.

The J gene is TRBJ1-1, the V gene TRBV29-1; D is possibly TRBD1 (6 bases). CDR1 is SQVTM, CDR2 ANQGSEA, per germline. The CDR3 contains 12 residues. V was pared by 8 bases and J by 6 bases, with 16 bases between. The CDR3 nucleotides are TGCAGCTCCGAACTTGGGGGCTCTGAAGCTTTCTTT. Protein: CSSELGGSEAFF.

This chain joins TRBV19 and TRBJ2-1; the match to TRBD1 covers 9 bases. The CDR3 runs to 15 residues. Germline V CDR1 and CDR2: LNHDA, SQIVND (reference sequence). The V gene end was trimmed by 5 bases and the J gene end by 8 bases; junction bases not matched to a gene: 10. The CDR3 DNA reads TGTGCCAGTAGTCAATGGTTGACAGGGGGGGATGAGCAGTTCTTC. Amino acid sequence: CASSQWLTGGDEQFF.

The gene calls are TRBV5-1 and TRBJ1-2, with a tentative D call TRBD1 (5 bases). V was trimmed by 3 bases and J by 8 bases, leaving 20 bases between them. The CDR3 runs to 15 residues. The V gene's germline CDR1 is SGHRS and CDR2 YFSETQ. CDR3 sequence (DNA): TGCGCCAGCAGCTGGGGGGACGTCGGGGCGCAGGGCTACACCTTC. This translates into CASSWGDVGAQGYTF.

The chain recombines TRBV4-2 with TRBJ2-5; a possible D gene is TRBD2 (7 bases). This CDR3 region has 16 residues. Trimming shortened V by 3 bases and J by 5 bases, and 19 bases separated the two germline ends. CDR1 and CDR2 from the germline V gene are LGHNA and YNFKEQ. CDR3 in DNA: TGTGCCAGCAGCCACGCGACAGGACTAGATGCTGAGACCCAGTACTTC. This encodes CASSHATGLDAETQYF.

The gene calls are TRBV18 and TRBJ2-5; 9 bases are shared with TRBD2. The J segment lost 3 bases and the V segment lost 2 bases, leaving 4 bases of the junction unmatched. The CDR3 runs to 15 residues. Germline loops: CDR1 KGHSH, CDR2 LQKENI. The CDR3 here is CASSPRTSVKETQYF. The CDR3 nucleotides read TGTGCCAGCTCACCAAGGACTAGCGTAAAAGAGACCCAGTACTTC.

The chain has TRBV28 and TRBJ1-5, with 10 bases identical to TRBD1. The CDR3 is 16 amino acids. Germline V gene sequence: CDR1 MDHEN, CDR2 SYDVKM. With V trimmed by 5 bases and J by 6 bases, 10 bases remained unmatched. CDR3 loop: CASSVNRRDRGQPQHF. Written as DNA, the CDR3 is TGTGCCAGCAGTGTCAACCGTCGGGACAGGGGTCAGCCCCAGCATTTT.

The chain uses TRBV7-9 and TRBJ2-7; 7 positions agree with TRBD1. This CDR3 is built from 14 residues. V was clipped by 5 bases and J by 5 bases; unmatched bases: 9. CDR1 is SEHNR and CDR2 is FQNEAQ in the germline V gene (reference sequence). CDR3 loop: CASSDHRGLDEQYF. In nucleotides, the CDR3 is TGTGCCAGCAGCGACCACAGGGGTTTGGACGAGCAGTACTTC.

V and J are TRBV7-6 and TRBJ1-1; possible D gene TRBD1, 5 bases. Germline V gives CDR1 SGHVS, CDR2 FNYEAQ. The CDR3 spans 13 residues. V dropped 6 bases and J dropped 2 bases, with 10 bases sitting between them. The chain's CDR3 is CASSQQGNTEAFF. The CDR3 DNA sequence: TGTGCCAGCAGTCAGCAGGGAAACACTGAAGCTTTCTTT. Combining the CDR3 with reference TRBV7-6 and TRBJ1-1 gives the whole variable domain GAGVSQSPRYKVTKRGQDVALRCDPISGHVSLYWYRQALGQGPEFLTYFNYEAQQDKSGLPNDRFSAERPEGSISTLTIQRTEQRDSAMYRCASSQQGNTEAFFGQGTRLTVV.

The CDR3 nucleotides are TGTGCCAGCAGTTACTCTGGACTAGCGGGGGTCGAGCAGTACTTC. It is translated as CASSYSGLAGVEQYF. This chain connects TRBV6-5 to TRBJ2-7; 13 bases are a match to TRBD2. This CDR3 is 15 amino acids long. CDR1 MNHEY and CDR2 SVGAGI come from the germline V gene. The V and J ends lost 0 bases and 6 bases, in that order; junction bases with no gene match: 2.

CDR3 region: CASSHTDRRLDTEAFF. For the CDR3, the DNA is TGTGCCAGCAGTCACACAGACAGGCGTCTCGACACTGAAGCTTTCTTT. The chain links TRBV27 to TRBJ1-1; possible D gene TRBD1, 6 bases. The CDR3 has 16 residues. Trimming pared 5 bases from V and 3 bases from J, leaving 19 bases between. From germline, CDR1 is MNHEY and CDR2 SMNVEV (reference sequence).

This chain joins TRBV15 and TRBJ2-4; 11 nucleotides line up with TRBD2. The CDR3 sequence is 16 residues long. The germline V gene has CDR1 LNHNV and CDR2 YYDKDF (reference sequence). With 7 bases clipped from V and 3 bases from J, the junction kept 8 bases outside the gene matches. CDR3 in DNA: TGTGCCACCAAGCGATCTAGCGGGAGGAACAAAAACATTCAGTACTTC. Amino acids: CATKRSSGRNKNIQYF.

The V call is TRBV6-6, the J call TRBJ2-1; maybe TRBD1 (5 bases). Germline CDR1 MNHNY, CDR2 SVGAGI (reference sequence). V dropped 5 bases and J dropped 0 bases, with 11 bases sitting between them. The CDR3 totals 15 residues. CDR3 in DNA: TGTGCCAGCAGTAAAACAGGAAGCTCCTACAATGAGCAGTTCTTC. Its protein product is CASSKTGSSYNEQFF.

The J gene is TRBJ1-2, the V gene TRBV5-1; 8 bases line up with TRBD1. This CDR3 spans 14 amino acids. Germline CDR1 and CDR2: SGHRS and YFSETQ. V shed 4 bases and J 6 bases; nucleotides not matched to a gene: 8. The CDR3 DNA sequence: TGCGCCAGCAGCACCGGGACAGGAACGGATGGCTACACCTTC. It is translated as CASSTGTGTDGYTF.

The V and J genes are TRBV19 and TRBJ2-7; TRBD2 aligns across 12 bases. CDR1 LNHDA and CDR2 SQIVND come from the germline V gene (reference sequence). V trimming: 10 bases; J trimming: 2 bases; junction bases outside the gene matches: 12. The CDR3 totals 16 residues. The CDR3 nucleotides read TGTGCCACCCAGACTAGCGGGAGAGGTAATCCCTACGAGCAGTACTTC. Its translation is CATQTSGRGNPYEQYF.

This chain uses TRBV9 with TRBJ2-2; D might be TRBD2 (7 bases). The CDR3 spans 19 residues. The V end lost 3 bases, the J end lost 4 bases, and 25 bases lay between the germline ends. From germline, CDR1 is SGDLS and CDR2 YYNGEE. The CDR3 reads CASSGGGPSRTSGTGELFF. The CDR3 nucleotides are TGTGCCAGCAGCGGGGGGGGGCCTAGCAGAACCTCGGGCACCGGGGAGCTGTTTTTT.

This clone was seen just once. The chain employs TRBV18 and TRBJ2-1; 7 bases align to TRBD1. CDR3 length: 15 amino acids. V gave up 0 bases and J gave up 2 bases; unmatched junction bases: 1. CDR1 is KGHSH, CDR2 LQKENI, per germline. The DNA for the CDR3 is TGTGCCAGCTCACCACCGACAGGGCCCTACAATGAGCAGTTCTTC. Translated, it gives CASSPPTGPYNEQFF.